A single sample is the source of the 20 T cell receptor beta chains below, sequenced in a study of T cells in narcolepsy. Sequencing used immunoSEQ multiplex PCR; TCRdb keeps in-frame clones, though not all of them. The sample lists more than 30,000 clones, over 80% occurring once. The specimen sequenced was CD45RA- memory CD4+ T cells from PBMCs. Source of these receptors: a human donor with narcolepsy.

CDR3 coding DNA: TGTGCCAGCAGCCCCGGAGGGGTCCGAGAGACCCAGTACTTC. It codes for CASSPGGVRETQYF. The gene calls are TRBV7-2 and TRBJ2-5; D perhaps matches TRBD2 (6 bases). This CDR3 spans 14 amino acids. V was cut by 5 bases and J by 4 bases, with 14 bases left in between. Germline-derived CDR1 and CDR2 are SGHTA and FQGNSA.

J is TRBJ1-2 and V is TRBV5-1; D remains ambiguous. Germline assignment: CDR1 SGHRS and CDR2 YFSETQ. V was cut by 4 bases and J by 6 bases, with 19 bases left in between. This CDR3 is 15 amino acids long. For the CDR3, the DNA is TGCGCCAGCAGCCCGACTTGGGATCCGGGCAATGGCTACACCTTC. It translates to CASSPTWDPGNGYTF. Looking up the rest from reference TRBV5-1 and TRBJ1-2 gives the full variable domain: KAGVTQTPRYLIKTRGQQVTLSCSPISGHRSVSWYQQTPGQGLQFLFEYFSETQRNKGNFPGRFSGRQFSNSRSEMNVSTLELGDSALYLCASSPTWDPGNGYTFGSGTRLTVV.

The CDR3 DNA follows: TGTGCCAGCAGTGACACAGGGGCTAGCACAGATACGCAGTATTTT. This gives the protein CASSDTGASTDTQYF. The chain uses TRBV25-1 and TRBJ2-3; 7 bases align to TRBD1. CDR3 size: 15 residues. With V trimmed by 3 bases and J by 0 bases, 3 bases remained unmatched. CDR1 is MGHDK and CDR2 is SYGVNS in the germline V gene.

The chain employs TRBV7-7 and TRBJ2-3, with TRBD1 matching 7 bases. Germline trimming cut 1 base from V and 1 base from J; bases unmatched to any gene: 2. The CDR3 covers 15 residues. The germline CDR1 and CDR2 sequences are SSHAT and FNYEAQ (reference sequence). The CDR3 coding sequence is TGTGCCAGCAGCTTAGGTGGGACAGGCACAGATACGCAGTATTTT. As protein: CASSLGGTGTDTQYF.

This chain links TRBV5-4 with TRBJ2-3; 13 bases map to TRBD2. With 2 bases clipped from V and 4 bases from J, the junction kept 7 bases outside the gene matches. This CDR3 spans 17 amino acids. From germline, CDR1 is SGHNT and CDR2 YYREEE (reference sequence). The CDR3 spells CASSLRLAGGPADTQYF. The CDR3 nucleotides are TGTGCCAGCAGCTTAAGACTAGCGGGGGGCCCAGCAGATACGCAGTATTTT. Full variable domain (rest looked up from reference TRBV5-4 and TRBJ2-3): ETGVTQSPTHLIKTRGQQVTLRCSSQSGHNTVSWYQQALGQGPQFIFQYYREEENGRGNFPPRFSGLQFPNYSSELNVNALELDDSALYLCASSLRLAGGPADTQYFGPGTRLTVL.

V usage is TRBV25-1 and J usage is TRBJ2-1; 9 bases line up with TRBD2. The CDR3 has 15 amino acids. Germline CDR1 and CDR2: MGHDK and SYGVNS. The CDR3 here is CAGPLGAGGYNEQFF. Written as DNA, the CDR3 is TGTGCGGGACCTCTCGGAGCGGGGGGTTACAATGAGCAGTTCTTC. The entire variable domain, with the rest obtained from reference TRBV25-1 and TRBJ2-1, is as follows: EADIYQTPRYLVIGTGKKITLECSQTMGHDKMYWYQQDPGMELHLIHYSYGVNSTEKGDLSSESTVSRIRTEHFPLTLESARPSHTSQYLCAGPLGAGGYNEQFFGPGTRLTVL.

The chain recombines TRBV6-5 with TRBJ1-5; no firm D call. From germline, CDR1 is MNHEY and CDR2 SVGAGI. The CDR3 is 13 residues long. The germline V and J ends were trimmed by 4 bases and 0 bases, with 4 bases remaining between them. The CDR3 protein is CASSFYSNQPQHF. The DNA for the CDR3 is TGTGCCAGCAGTTTTTATAGCAATCAGCCCCAGCATTTT.

The genes are TRBV7-3 and TRBJ1-5; a possible D gene is TRBD1 (5 bases). Germline CDR1 reads SGHTA; CDR2 reads FQGTGA. Trimming shortened V by 1 base and J by 4 bases, and 11 bases separated the two germline ends. This CDR3 is 15 amino acids long. DNA for the CDR3: TGTGCCAGCAGCTTAAGTGGGAACAGGAATCAGCCCCAGCATTTT. Translating gives CASSLSGNRNQPQHF. The full variable domain, with the rest looked up from reference TRBV7-3 and TRBJ1-5, is GAGVSQTPSNKVTEKGKYVELRCDPISGHTALYWYRQSLGQGPEFLIYFQGTGAADDSGLPNDRFFAVRPEGSVSTLKIQRTERGDSAVYLCASSLSGNRNQPQHFGDGTRLSIL.

This clone has a single count. The chain uses TRBV7-9 and TRBJ2-3, with no clear D. The CDR3 extends over 14 amino acids. Germline V lookup: CDR1 SEHNR, CDR2 FQNEAQ (reference sequence). V was shortened by 5 bases and J by 0 bases, with 9 bases between the two germline ends. The CDR3, as DNA: TGTGCCAGCAGCCCCGCTTCTAGCACAGATACGCAGTATTTT. Translated, it gives CASSPASSTDTQYF.

This clone has a handful of counts. This chain uses TRBV7-7 with TRBJ2-7; 10 nucleotides agree with TRBD1. Germline CDR1 SSHAT, CDR2 FNYEAQ (reference sequence). Trimming took 4 bases from V and 6 from J; bases not matched to a gene: 3. The CDR3 sequence is 13 residues long. DNA for the CDR3: TGTGCCAGCAGCTCCGGGACAGGGGCCGAGCAGTACTTC. Encoded protein: CASSSGTGAEQYF.

V usage is TRBV4-1 and J usage is TRBJ2-2; tentative D call: TRBD2 (6 bases). Germline CDR1 and CDR2: MGHRA and YSYEKL. The CDR3 runs to 17 residues. Trimming pared 4 bases from V and 0 bases from J, leaving 15 bases between. CDR3 residues: CASSLGGKQANTGELFF. In DNA, the CDR3 is TGCGCCAGCAGCCTCGGAGGGAAGCAGGCGAACACCGGGGAGCTGTTTTTT.

The chain recombines TRBV10-3 with TRBJ2-3, with TRBD2 as a possible D gene (7 bases). V shed 7 bases and J shed 4 bases, with 18 bases lying between them. Per germline, CDR1 ENHRY and CDR2 SYGVKD. The CDR3 length is 15 residues. The CDR3 bases are TGTGCCATCAAAGAAAATGAGGGGGGGGCAGATACGCAGTATTTT. Encoded protein: CAIKENEGGADTQYF.

This clone was seen just once. At one of its ends the junction is not consistent with the germline gene, which may arise from a read error. This sequence joins TRBV7-2 and TRBJ2-6; D not certain. The CDR3 is 16 residues long. Looked up from germline, CDR1 is SGHTA and CDR2 is FQGNSA. The CDR3 reads CASSLGRTSGTNVLTF. The CDR3 DNA reads TGTGCCAGCAGCTTAGGTAGAACCTCTGGGACCAACGTCCTGACTTTC.

The V and J genes are TRBV19 and TRBJ1-2; D gene unclear. This CDR3 comprises 14 residues. Germline CDR1 reads LNHDA; CDR2 reads SQIVND (reference sequence). V was cut by 6 bases and J by 2 bases, with 13 bases left in between. CDR3 residues: CASSFSRANYGYTF. The CDR3 nucleotides are TGTGCCAGTAGCTTTTCCCGAGCCAACTATGGCTACACCTTC. The full variable domain, rest sourced from reference TRBV19 and TRBJ1-2, is DGGITQSPKYLFRKEGQNVTLSCEQNLNHDAMYWYRQDPGQGLRLIYYSQIVNDFQKGDIAEGYSVSREKKESFPLTVTSAQKNPTAFYLCASSFSRANYGYTFGSGTRLTVV.

This clone occurred a few times. This chain connects TRBV2 to TRBJ1-4, with unresolved D. The CDR3 totals 15 residues. CDR1 and CDR2 (germline): SNHLY, FYNNEI. V was trimmed by 3 bases and J by 8 bases, leaving 16 bases between them. This CDR3 reads CASSERARSWEKLFF. The CDR3 DNA reads as TGTGCCAGCAGTGAGAGGGCCAGATCATGGGAAAAACTGTTTTTT.

The rearrangement links TRBV5-1 to TRBJ2-1; D call uncertain. Germline loops: CDR1 SGHRS, CDR2 YFSETQ. Trimming cost V 1 base and J 2 bases, with 13 bases left between them. The CDR3 length is 16 residues. The CDR3 loop reads CASSLFAEAPYNEQFF. The CDR3 DNA reads TGCGCCAGCAGCTTGTTCGCAGAGGCTCCCTACAATGAGCAGTTCTTC.

V usage is TRBV27 and J usage is TRBJ1-1, with D unclear. The V and J ends lost 4 bases and 5 bases respectively, with 8 bases between them. This CDR3 is built from 12 residues. Germline CDR1 reads MNHEY; CDR2 reads SMNVEV (reference sequence). The CDR3 coding sequence is TGTGCCAGCAGTTCCCCCCGGACTGAAGCTTTCTTT. Translation: CASSSPRTEAFF.

This chain connects TRBV14 to TRBJ2-1; 11 positions match TRBD1. V trimming: 4 bases; J trimming: 7 bases; junction bases outside the gene matches: 6. This CDR3 comprises 15 residues. Germline values: CDR1 SGHDN, CDR2 FVKESK. The CDR3 DNA is TGTGCCAGCAGCCGGGACAGGGGGTTTGGAAATGAGCAGTTCTTC. As protein: CASSRDRGFGNEQFF.

The chain couples TRBV14 to TRBJ1-3; D may be TRBD1 (5 bases). The CDR3 has 15 amino acids. V was trimmed by 4 bases and J by 3 bases, leaving 13 bases between them. Germline values: CDR1 SGHDN, CDR2 FVKESK. CDR3 region: CASSRSTDYGNTIYF. The CDR3 DNA reads TGTGCCAGCAGCCGATCGACAGACTATGGAAACACCATATATTTT.

The CDR3 loop is CSALRDLQYF. CDR3 DNA sequence: TGCAGTGCGTTGCGGGACTTACAGTACTTC. The chain joins TRBV20-1 to TRBJ2-7, with D perhaps TRBD2 (6 bases). Trimming removed 6 bases at V and 10 bases at J, with 13 bases between. There are 10 residues in the CDR3. CDR1 and CDR2 (germline): DFQATT, SNEGSKA (reference sequence).